These 23 T cell receptor beta chains came from one sample sequenced in a study of CD8 T cells in Susac syndrome. The authors reverse transcribed roughly 0.5 to 1 ug RNA with random hexamers. One entry per CDR3 protein results from TCRdb running MiXCR on the immunoSEQ multiplex PCR reads. The sample includes about 290,000 distinct CDR3 sequences, approximately 85% of them seen just once. The sequenced sample was CD8+ T cells from PBMCs. All receptors come from a human donor with multiple sclerosis.

J is TRBJ2-2 and V is TRBV20-1; the D gene is possibly TRBD2 (6 bases). This CDR3 spans 18 amino acids. Between the trimmed V and J ends, which lost 5 bases and 6 bases, there was a span of 28 bases. Per the germline V gene, CDR1 is DFQATT and CDR2 is SNEGSKA (reference sequence). The CDR3 loop reads CSAPYMSAGWLGAGELFF. In nucleotides, the CDR3 is TGCAGTGCTCCTTATATGAGCGCGGGATGGTTAGGCGCCGGGGAGCTGTTTTTT.

This sequence joins TRBV28 and TRBJ1-5; no clear D. Germline lookup yields CDR1 MDHEN and CDR2 SYDVKM. This CDR3 contains 12 residues. Trimming took 6 bases from V and 3 from J, leaving 6 bases between them. CDR3 bases: TGTGCCAGCAGGGTAACCAATCAGCCCCAGCATTTT. This encodes CASRVTNQPQHF.

V and J are TRBV11-3 and TRBJ2-2, with TRBD1 as a possible D gene (6 bases). The V gene's germline CDR1 is SGHNT and CDR2 YENEEA. With 5 bases removed from V and 0 bases from J, the gap between germline ends came to 10 bases. This CDR3 contains 15 residues. CDR3 sequence reads: CASSPGQTNTGELFF. The CDR3 coding sequence is TGTGCCAGCAGCCCGGGACAAACGAACACCGGGGAGCTGTTTTTT.

The genes are TRBV28 and TRBJ2-2, with TRBD2 identical over 7 bases. CDR3 length: 17 residues. The V gene's germline CDR1 is MDHEN and CDR2 SYDVKM. Losses at the gene ends were 3 bases for V and 6 bases for J; bases not matched to a gene: 13. The CDR3 here is CASSFPTGTKTPGELFF. In DNA form, the CDR3 reads TGTGCCAGCAGTTTCCCCACCGGGACTAAAACCCCCGGGGAGCTGTTTTTT. The whole variable domain, filled in from reference TRBV28 and TRBJ2-2, reads DVKVTQSSRYLVKRTGEKVFLECVQDMDHENMFWYRQDPGLGLRLIYFSYDVKMKEKGDIPEGYSVSREKKERFSLILESASTNQTSMYLCASSFPTGTKTPGELFFGEGSRLTVL.

This clonotype has only a few counts. CDR3 coding DNA: TGTGCCAGCAGTTACGTGGGGGAGCAGTACTTC. It yields the protein CASSYVGEQYF. This sequence joins TRBV6-2 or TRBV6-3 and TRBJ2-7, with D hard to call. The V gene lost 2 bases and the J gene lost 7 bases, with 6 bases spanning the gap. Germline values: CDR1 MNHEY, CDR2 SVGEGT. The CDR3 consists of 11 residues.

This chain joins TRBV29-1 and TRBJ1-2, with D possibly being TRBD1 (6 bases). Trimming removed 1 base at V and 4 bases at J, with 22 bases between. Germline loops: CDR1 SQVTM, CDR2 ANQGSEA. The CDR3 extends over 17 amino acids. The CDR3 coding sequence is TGCAGCGTTGAAGCCGTAGGGGGGCAAGGGCTTGTCTATGGCTACACCTTC. As protein: CSVEAVGGQGLVYGYTF. Variable domain in full (rest from reference TRBV29-1 and TRBJ1-2): SAVISQKPSRDICQRGTSLTIQCQVDSQVTMMFWYRQQPGQSLTLIATANQGSEATYESGFVIDKFPISRPNLTFSTLTVSNMSPEDSSIYLCSVEAVGGQGLVYGYTFGSGTRLTVV.

V is TRBV15 and J is TRBJ1-5; weak D call: TRBD1 (6 bases). The V and J ends lost 5 bases and 6 bases respectively, with 14 bases between them. The CDR3 loop spans 14 amino acids. Germline values: CDR1 LNHNV, CDR2 YYDKDF (reference sequence). The CDR3: CATSGSGAGQPQHF. CDR3 nucleotides: TGTGCCACCAGCGGGTCGGGGGCCGGTCAGCCCCAGCATTTT.

The J gene is TRBJ1-5, the V gene TRBV5-4; no clear D gene. The V and J ends lost 3 bases and 3 bases respectively, with 4 bases between them. The germline V gene encodes CDR1 SGHNT and CDR2 YYREEE (reference sequence). The CDR3 runs to 12 residues. The CDR3 coding sequence is TGTGCCAGCAGCTCCGACAATCAGCCCCAGCATTTT. Its protein is CASSSDNQPQHF.

This clonotype occurred once. The CDR3 DNA reads as TGTGCCAGCAGTTTCCCTCTCAGACAGAAAGGCGACCATGGCTACACCTTC. It codes for CASSFPLRQKGDHGYTF. The chain recombines TRBV28 with TRBJ1-2, with D possibly matching TRBD1 (5 bases). Germline V lookup: CDR1 MDHEN, CDR2 SYDVKM. CDR3 length: 17 residues. V lost 3 bases and J lost 6, with 23 bases in between.

The chain links TRBV30 to TRBJ2-6; D unclear. Germline V gene sequence: CDR1 GTSNPN, CDR2 SVGIG (reference sequence). V lost 2 bases and J lost 0, with 5 bases in between. The CDR3 is 14 amino acids. This CDR3 is CAWSRASGANVLTF. The CDR3 DNA sequence: TGTGCCTGGAGTCGGGCCTCTGGGGCCAACGTCCTGACTTTC. The full variable domain, completed using reference TRBV30 and TRBJ2-6, is SQTIHQWPATLVQPVGSPLSLECTVEGTSNPNLYWYRQAAGRGLQLLFYSVGIGQISSEVPQNLSASRPQDRQFILSSKKLLLSDSGFYLCAWSRASGANVLTFGAGSRLTVL.

The CDR3 protein is CASSLGQGVWDEQYF. The CDR3 bases are TGTGCCAGCAGCTTAGGACAGGGGGTATGGGACGAGCAGTACTTC. The chain couples TRBV11-2 to TRBJ2-7; TRBD1 matches at 9 bases. CDR1 SGHAT and CDR2 FQNNGV come from the germline V gene. V was clipped by 1 base and J by 5 bases; unmatched bases: 6. The CDR3 totals 15 residues.

V usage is TRBV7-9 and J usage is TRBJ2-2, with TRBD2 identical over 9 bases. The CDR3 contains 15 residues. V lost 6 bases, J lost 1 base, and 3 bases stayed unmatched. The V gene's germline CDR1 is SEHNR and CDR2 FQNEAQ (reference sequence). The CDR3 nucleotides are TGTGCCAGCAGTAGTAGCGGGAGGAACACCGGGGAGCTGTTTTTT. Translated, it gives CASSSSGRNTGELFF.

The chain uses TRBV20-1 and TRBJ2-5; no firm D call. V lost 0 bases and J 4 bases, leaving 6 bases between the germline ends. Germline V gene sequence: CDR1 DFQATT, CDR2 SNEGSKA (reference sequence). This CDR3 contains 12 residues. CDR3: CSAREWRETQYF. The CDR3 nucleotides are TGCAGTGCTAGAGAATGGCGAGAGACCCAGTACTTC.

The chain combines TRBV18 with TRBJ2-5; D possibly matches TRBD1 or TRBD2 (6 bases each). The CDR3 sequence is 15 residues long. Per the germline V gene, CDR1 is KGHSH and CDR2 is LQKENI. V was pared by 4 bases and J by 2 bases, with 14 bases between. Written as DNA, the CDR3 is TGTGCCAGCTCACGCCAAGGGGGGTCACAAGAGACCCAGTACTTC. Translation: CASSRQGGSQETQYF. The whole variable domain, remainder taken from reference TRBV18 and TRBJ2-5, is NAGVMQNPRHLVRRRGQEARLRCSPMKGHSHVYWYRQLPEEGLKFMVYLQKENIIDESGMPKERFSAEFPKEGPSILRIQQVVRGDSAAYFCASSRQGGSQETQYFGPGTRLLVL.

CDR3 DNA: TGTGCCAGTAGTATAGATGAGGTGGGAACCTACGAGCAGTACTTC. This translates into CASSIDEVGTYEQYF. The chain uses TRBV19 and TRBJ2-7; D not certain. Trimming took 0 bases from V and 2 from J, leaving 11 bases between them. The CDR3 totals 15 residues. Looked up from germline, CDR1 is LNHDA and CDR2 is SQIVND (reference sequence).

The chain couples TRBV21-1 to TRBJ1-2; the table's D gene call, TRBD1, was not cross checked with the DNA. TRBV21-1 is given as a pseudogene. The CDR3 is 13 residues long. This chain's CDR3 is CASNRGMSYGYTF. CDR3 nucleotide sequence: TGTGCCAGCAACAGGGGGATGAGCTATGGCTACACCTTC.

In its sample, this clonotype was seen a few times. The chain recombines TRBV24-1 with TRBJ2-5; 9 bases agree with TRBD1. Germline V gene data show CDR1 as KGHDR and CDR2 as SFDVKD. With 1 base clipped from V and 3 bases from J, the junction kept 8 bases outside the gene matches. This CDR3 contains 17 residues. CDR3 DNA: TGTGCCACCAGTGATTTCGGGGACAGGGCTAAGGAAGAGACCCAGTACTTC. Translation gives CATSDFGDRAKEETQYF.

The CDR3 here is CSARLAGIYNEQFF. DNA of the CDR3: TGCAGTGCTCGGCTAGCGGGAATCTACAATGAGCAGTTCTTC. The chain is built from TRBV20-1 and TRBJ2-1; 9 bases align to TRBD2. CDR1 is DFQATT and CDR2 is SNEGSKA in the germline V gene (reference sequence). Unmatched junction bases numbered 5, after V lost 5 bases and J lost 3 bases. The CDR3 runs 14 residues.

As DNA, the CDR3 is TGCACCAGCCCCTCGGGACAGGGCGATAGCAATCAGCCCCAGCATTTT. Amino acid sequence: CTSPSGQGDSNQPQHF. This chain connects TRBV1 to TRBJ1-5; the D segment call TRBD1 is taken from the table without a DNA check. TRBV1 is designated a pseudogene. This CDR3 region has 16 residues.

This clonotype has a single count. This chain links TRBV30 with TRBJ1-2; a weak D match, TRBD1 (6 bases). Germline loops: CDR1 GTSNPN, CDR2 SVGIG (reference sequence). V was cut by 2 bases and J by 1 base, with 11 bases left in between. CDR3 size: 14 residues. CDR3 coding DNA: TGTGCCTGGAGTCCGGGACATCTTAACTATGGCTACACCTTC. Amino acids: CAWSPGHLNYGYTF.

The chain has TRBV7-9 and TRBJ1-4; TRBD1 matches at 7 bases. In germline, CDR1 is SEHNR, CDR2 FQNEAQ (reference sequence). The length of the CDR3 is 14 residues. Trimming removed 5 bases from V and 5 bases from J; junction bases left unmatched: 5. The CDR3 nucleotides are TGTGCCAGCAGCCCGGGACAGACGAATGAAAAACTGTTTTTT. Amino acids: CASSPGQTNEKLFF.

The gene calls are TRBV2 and TRBJ2-1; 11 nucleotides agree with TRBD2. Trimming removed 7 bases from V and 3 bases from J; junction bases left unmatched: 14. The CDR3 consists of 18 residues. Germline CDR1 and CDR2: SNHLY and FYNNEI. CDR3 DNA sequence: TGTGCCAGCACTGAGCCGAGACTAGCGGGGAAATTCTACAATGAGCAGTTCTTC. Translating it yields CASTEPRLAGKFYNEQFF.

The V call is TRBV12-3 or TRBV12-4, the J call TRBJ2-2; perhaps TRBD2 as D (6 bases). The CDR3 covers 16 residues. V lost 1 base and J 1 base, leaving 10 bases between the germline ends. CDR3 nucleotides: TGTGCCAGCAGTTTAGACGGTAGCGGGAACACCGGGGAGCTGTTTTTT. Protein product: CASSLDGSGNTGELFF.